Detailed here is one T cell receptor (beta chain). This entry belongs to a study of T cells after posttransplantation cyclophosphamide. CDR1 and CDR2 (germline): ENHRY, SYGVKD. J was trimmed by 7 bases and V by 4 bases; bases with no gene match: 5. CDR3 length equals 13 residues. Clones were sequenced by immunoSEQ multiplex PCR, and TCRdb holds only the in-frame ones, with some missing. The repertoire has tens of thousands of clones, roughly nine tenths of them found once; the top ten carry around 3%. Sequencing was done on a sample of PBMCs. This chain uses TRBV10-3 with TRBJ1-2, with 8 nucleotides matching TRBD1. This TCR derives from a woman aged 45-60 years in good health and a related stem cell transplant donor. The CDR3 spells CAISVGQGFGYTF. CDR3 bases: TGTGCCATCAGTGTCGGACAGGGTTTTGGCTACACCTTC.